This is a list of T cell receptor delta chains from one sample in a study of γδ T cells in repeated Plasmodium falciparum infection. TCRdb redid the clone calls on the multiplex PCR reads with CATT. The table lists around 86,000 delta-chain clones, under 1.5% of them singletons, with over 8% in the top ten. Material for sequencing was gamma-delta T cells from blood. The source of these receptors is a pool of human donors (malaria-infected and uninfected, not separated). The CDR3 runs from the conserved cysteine through the conserved F or W. A D gene is named only where the DNA matches it firmly. A row's size may be missing; if present it is once, few, many or a size class.

clone_size d_call j_call v_call cdr3_nt cdr3_aa
many TRDD3 TRDJ1 TRDV1 TGTGCTCTTGGGGAACTAAAGCGGGGCTGGACTGGGGGATCTTACACCGATAAACTCATCTTT CALGELKRGWTGGSYTDKLIF
large TRDD3 TRDJ3 TRDV2 TGTGCCTGTGACTCTACTGGGGGATCCTGGGACACCCGACAGATGTTTTTC CACDSTGGSWDTRQMFF
medium-sized . TRDJ1 TRDV1 TGTGCTCTTGGGGAAAACTGGGACAAACTCGTGGGGTACACCGATAAACTCATCTTT CALGENWDKLVGYTDKLIF
many TRDD3 TRDJ1 TRDV1 TGTGCTCTTGGGGAACTCCTGAACTGGGGGATACACACCGATAAACTCATCTTT CALGELLNWGIHTDKLIF
many . TRDJ1 TRDV2 TGTGCCTGTGACACCCTGGAAGGTCCCGCAACGTCCACCGATAAACTCATCTTT CACDTLEGPATSTDKLIF
many . TRDJ1 TRDV1 TGTGCTCTTGGGGAGCCCCTTAACCTGTTCGATAAACTCATCTTT CALGEPLNLFDKLIF
medium-sized TRDD3 TRDJ1 TRDV3 TGTGCCTTTAGCATTACTGGGGGATACGATAAACTCATCTTT CAFSITGGYDKLIF
few TRDD3 TRDJ1 TRDV1 TGTGCTCTTGGGGAGGTTAGGGGTAAACTGGGGGATACGCCGGGGACCGATAAACTCATCTTT CALGEVRGKLGDTPGTDKLIF
many . TRDJ1 TRDV1 TGTGCTCTTGGGGAATTCGGCAGCCGATACATTAACACCGATAAACTCATCTTT CALGEFGSRYINTDKLIF
many . TRDJ1 TRDV1 TGTGCTCTTGGGGAATTATCTTCTCGGGCTGGATACACCGATAAACTCATCTTT CALGELSSRAGYTDKLIF
medium-sized TRDD3 TRDJ1 TRDV2 TGTGCCTGTGACACCCTGGGTCTGGGGGATTCCAACACCGATAAACTCATCTTT CACDTLGLGDSNTDKLIF
many TRDD3 TRDJ1 TRDV2 TGTGCCTGTGACCCATATTCCTACGGCGGATACTGGGGGAGACCAGCCACCGATAAACTCATCTTT CACDPYSYGGYWGRPATDKLIF
many TRDD3 TRDJ1 TRDV1 TGTGCTCTTGTGGAACTATTGGCCTGCGGGGTGGGGGATACAAGCCGGTACACCTATAAACTCATCTTT CALVELLACGVGDTSRYTYKLIF
many TRDD3 TRDJ1 TRDV1 TGTGCTCTTGGGGAACTGGGATCAAGTCGTACTGGGGGGTACGTCGACACCGATAAACTCATCTTT CALGELGSSRTGGYVDTDKLIF
many TRDD2 TRDJ1 TRDV1 TGTGCTCTTGGGGTCCATTTCCTACGGTGGGGCCGCGGTTCCGATAAACTCATCTTT CALGVHFLRWGRGSDKLIF
few TRDD2 TRDJ1 TRDV1 TGTGCTCTTGGGGAAGGCTATTCCTACCTTTGCCCGCAGCGCGATAAACTCATCTTT CALGEGYSYLCPQRDKLIF
medium-sized TRDD3 TRDJ1 TRDV1 TGTGCTCTTGGGAGAAGGGTAGTTACCCGAAAACTGGGGGATACTCCCAGTACCGATAAACTCATCTTT CALGRRVVTRKLGDTPSTDKLIF
many . TRDJ1 TRDV1 TGTGCTCTTGGGAACTTCCCAGTACTGGCGGATCCTCTGTACACCGATAAACTCATCTTT CALGNFPVLADPLYTDKLIF
many . TRDJ1 TRDV1 TGTGCTCTTGGGGCGAGAGGGATCTACACCGATAAACTCATCTTT CALGARGIYTDKLIF
many TRDD3 TRDJ1 TRDV1 TGTGCTCTTGGGGAACTAAACCCTCTACTGGGGTTTTACACCGATAAACTCATCTTT CALGELNPLLGFYTDKLIF
many TRDD3 TRDJ1 TRDV1 TGTGCTCTTGGCTTGCCTTTCCTACTGGGGGATACCTCCGATAAACTCATCTTT CALGLPFLLGDTSDKLIF
many . TRDJ2 TRDV1 TGTGCTCTTGGGGAAAGGGGGCTAGAAGCACAACTCTTCTTT CALGERGLEAQLFF
many . TRDJ1 TRDV1 TGTGCTCTTGGGGAAACCTACCTCCCCTGGGGCCCTTACACCGATAAACTCATCTTT CALGETYLPWGPYTDKLIF
many . TRDJ1 TRDV1 TGTGCTCTTGGGGAACCCGGGGCGCTACGGGGATGGCCCCTTTACACCGATAAACTCATCTTT CALGEPGALRGWPLYTDKLIF
. TRDD3 TRDJ1 TRDV1 TGTGCCCTTGGGGAAAGCTCGCAGGGATACGGTTCCACCGATAAACTCATCTTT CALGESSQGYGSTDKLIF
many . TRDJ1 TRDV1 TGTGCTCTTGGGGAACTAGAGCGGGGGATCCTTCCTACCATGTACTGGGGGTATAAACTCATCTTT CALGELERGILPTMYWGYKLIF
many . TRDJ1 TRDV1 TGTGCTCTTGGAAAGTTCTTCGTCTCGCACACCGATAAACTCATCTTT CALGKFFVSHTDKLIF
many . TRDJ3 TRDV3 TGTGCCTTTAGCCCCTGGGACACCCGACAGATGTTTTTC CAFSPWDTRQMFF
many . TRDJ1 TRDV1 TGTGCTCTTGGGGAACCTCGATTTTACCCAACTGCCAACACCGATAAACTCATCTTT CALGEPRFYPTANTDKLIF
many . TRDJ1 TRDV1 TGTGCTCTTGGGGTCCCAAATGTGCCGGATAAACTCATCTTT CALGVPNVPDKLIF
many TRDD3 TRDJ1 TRDV1 TGTGCTCTTGGGGAACTAACCCTACCGTGGGGGATAAAGCGACCAAGTACCACCGATAAACTCATCTTT CALGELTLPWGIKRPSTTDKLIF
many . TRDJ1 TRDV1 TGTGCTCTTGGGGACGCCCCCGGAGGGGGACAGTACACCGATAAACTCATCTTT CALGDAPGGGQYTDKLIF
medium-sized . TRDJ1 TRDV1 TGTGCTCTTGGGGAATTGCGGTATAAACTCATCTTT CALGELRYKLIF
many . TRDJ1 TRDV1 TGTGCTCTTGGGGATTCTTCCTTCCTAGTATTGGGGGAGACGGTCCCGTGCGATAAACTCATCTTT CALGDSSFLVLGETVPCDKLIF
many TRDD3 TRDJ4 TRDV1 TGTGCTCTTGGGGAACCGATTCTGGTTGCCGGACCCCGTGGGGGATCCACACCCCTGATCTTT CALGEPILVAGPRGGSTPLIF
many TRDD3 TRDJ1 TRDV1 TGTGCTCTTGGGGAACTGGGGGATAAAAGGGCCGATAAACTCATCTTT CALGELGDKRADKLIF
medium-sized TRDD3 TRDJ3 TRDV2 TGTGCCTGTGACACTTTCAACTGGGGGATACGCGACTGGGACACCCGACAGATGTTTTTC CACDTFNWGIRDWDTRQMFF
many TRDD3 TRDJ1 TRDV1 TGTGCTCTTGGGAAGGGGTCTATGACTCTTCGTACTGGGGGATACGTGGGTGTCACCGATAAACTCATCTTT CALGKGSMTLRTGGYVGVTDKLIF
medium-sized TRDD3 TRDJ1 TRDV3 TGTGCCTTCGCTGGGGGGATACGGACATACACCGATAAACTCATCTTT CAFAGGIRTYTDKLIF
many TRDD3 TRDJ2 TRDV1 TGTGCTCTTGGGGAACCCTCGGGGGTTGGGTACTTGTACTGGGGATACGGGACAGCACAACTCTTCTTT CALGEPSGVGYLYWGYGTAQLFF
many TRDD3 TRDJ1 TRDV2 TGTGCCTGTGACTTACTGGGGGATAATCGGTATCGGTTCTTCGAAAACACCGATAAACTCATCTTT CACDLLGDNRYRFFENTDKLIF
many . TRDJ1 TRDV2 TGTGCCTGTGACACCGAAAGGGTTCCTAGTGGGTGCTGGGGGCCCCCCGATAAACTCATCTTT CACDTERVPSGCWGPPDKLIF
many TRDD3 TRDJ2 TRDV1 TGTGCTCTTGTGGGGCCTACGAGCTACTGGGGGCAAATCTTGACAGCACAACTCTTCTTT CALVGPTSYWGQILTAQLFF
many TRDD3 TRDJ1 TRDV1 TGTGCTCTTGGGATACTTCGTGGACTGGGGGATACGCGTAAGCATAAACTCATCTTT CALGILRGLGDTRKHKLIF
many TRDD3 TRDJ1 TRDV1 TGTGCTCTTGGGGAAGGGGAAGGAACGGTCATTCCAGTACTGGGGATTGCCTGCACCGATAAACTCATCTTT CALGEGEGTVIPVLGIACTDKLIF